This TCR beta chain was identified in a study of PD-1 blockade in classical Hodgkin lymphoma. Study in general: The study gave patients nivolumab 3 mg/kg intravenously every 2 weeks.

Germline V lookup: CDR1 MNHEY, CDR2 SMNVEV (reference sequence). The CDR3 has 14 residues. V was trimmed by 6 bases and J by 7 bases, leaving 15 bases between them. Using immunoSEQ multiplex PCR, the repertoire was profiled, and TCRdb retains in-frame clones only, with some absent. The table has roughly 100,000 clones, around nine tenths seen once; the top ten hold around 20%. With respect to this clone: Its antigen is undetermined.

Points from the study as a whole: Patients were excluded if nivolumab began under 1 year after ASCT (the autologous transplant). The study found that TCR diversity rose significantly by C4D1 in CD4+ but not CD8+ cells.

The time point here: cycle 4 day 1 (C4D1), after more than five weeks of nivolumab. Each patient's relapse followed autologous stem cell transplantation, and brentuximab vedotin exposure varied. When best responses were assessed, they were complete response, partial response or progressive disease. The rearrangement joins TRBV27 to TRBJ1-4; maybe TRBD1 (5 bases). This receptor was taken from a human donor with classical Hodgkin lymphoma. The sequencing used peripheral blood mononuclear cells (PBMCs), collected before the fourth cycle of nivolumab. The CDR3 region is CASRLRGAGEKLFF. In DNA form, the CDR3 reads TGTGCCAGCAGACTACGGGGCGCCGGTGAAAAACTGTTTTTT.